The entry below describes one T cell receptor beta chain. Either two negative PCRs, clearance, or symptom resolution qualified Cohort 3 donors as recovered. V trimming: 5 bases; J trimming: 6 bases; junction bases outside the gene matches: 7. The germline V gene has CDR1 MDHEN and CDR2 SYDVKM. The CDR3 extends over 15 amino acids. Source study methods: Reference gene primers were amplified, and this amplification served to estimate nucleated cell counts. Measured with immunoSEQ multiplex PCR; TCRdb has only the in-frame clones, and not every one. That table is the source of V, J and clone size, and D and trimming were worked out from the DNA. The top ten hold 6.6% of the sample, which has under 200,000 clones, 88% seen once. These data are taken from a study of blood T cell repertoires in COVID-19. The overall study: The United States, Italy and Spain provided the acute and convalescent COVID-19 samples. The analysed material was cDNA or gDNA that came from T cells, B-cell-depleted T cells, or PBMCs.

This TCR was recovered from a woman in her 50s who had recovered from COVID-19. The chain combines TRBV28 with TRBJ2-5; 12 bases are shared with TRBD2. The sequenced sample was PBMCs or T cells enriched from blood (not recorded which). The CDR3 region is CASSPLAGGRKTQYF. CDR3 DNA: TGTGCCAGCAGTCCGCTAGCGGGGGGGCGGAAGACCCAGTACTTC.